This record looks at one TCR beta chain sequence and its context. Its antigen is not known. The input for sorted-subset replicate PCRs was 150 to 200 ng DNA, 25,000 to 35,000 T cell genomes. Authors' data handling: From ImmunoSEQ came sequences covering only the junction and carrying no quality scores, so filtering differed. Only in-frame clones appear in the TCRdb table, and some are missing; sequencing was by immunoSEQ multiplex PCR. V, J and clone size reflect that table, while D and trimming were determined from the DNA. The table has over 950,000 clones, approximately 77% seen once; the top ten hold approximately 0.95%. The sample is drawn from a study of shared clonotypes between healthy human individuals. The wider study: Each donor's CD8 memory used one plate, CD8 naive two, each CD4 subset three.

Study-wide results and caveats: The naive CD4 repertoires of several donors were compared, and around 5.1% of clonotypes were shared.

Trimming cost V 2 bases and J 5 bases; bases outside gene matches: 2. The germline V gene has CDR1 GTSNPN and CDR2 SVGIG (reference sequence). The CDR3 has 13 residues. The V and J genes are TRBV30 and TRBJ1-2, with 10 bases fitting TRBD1. This receptor was taken from a man younger than 35 in good health. Some clones in this sample may be carry-over from other donors' samples. Sample: memory CD4+ T cells from PBMCs. Subset indicated: CD45RA-negative fraction. The CDR3 is CAWSSGQGYGYTF. The CDR3 DNA follows: TGTGCCTGGAGTTCGGGACAGGGGTATGGCTACACCTTC.